The 7 T cell receptor beta chains listed next were all sequenced from one sample in a study of blood T cells in healthy people across ages. Primed by a sample-barcoded 5' primer and a J-beta primer mix, a second PCR proceeded for roughly 7 to 12 cycles. TCRdb reprocessed the 5' RACE reads via MiXCR and lists one record per CDR3 protein. The sample records about 680,000 distinct CDR3 sequences, around half being singletons. The sample was blood. The receptors come from a woman aged 60-75 years in good health.

The chain recombines TRBV20-1 with TRBJ2-1; D perhaps matches TRBD2 (6 bases). The J call could be wrong; TRBJ2-7 is a better fit for the DNA end. The V gene's germline CDR1 is DFQATT and CDR2 SNEGSKA (reference sequence). The CDR3 loop spans 15 amino acids. In nucleotides, the CDR3 is TGCAGTGCTCAATTCCGGGGGAGCTCCTACAATGAGCAGTACTTC. Translating it yields CSAQFRGSSYNEQYF.

The CDR3 DNA sequence: TGCGCCAGCAGCCAGGCGGGACTAGCGGACTACGAGCAGTACTTC. Translation gives CASSQAGLADYEQYF. The rearrangement uses TRBV4-3 and TRBJ2-7; 11 positions agree with TRBD2. This CDR3 comprises 15 residues. After removal of 3 bases from V and 3 bases from J, the junction contained 4 bases not matched to a gene. Germline values: CDR1 LGHNA, CDR2 YSLEER.

On this clonotype itself: Compared with germline, one end of the junction differs, possibly owing to a read error. The chain is built from TRBV6-5 and TRBJ1-1; a possible D gene is TRBD1 (6 bases). CDR3 length: 14 amino acids. In germline, CDR1 is MNHEY, CDR2 SVGAGI. The CDR3 region has the DNA TGTGCCAGCAGTTCCGGACAGAAGAGAACTGAAGTTTTCTTT. Translated, it gives CASSSGQKRTEVFF.

This clonotype was detected ten times or more. This chain links TRBV7-2 with TRBJ2-3; D is uncertain. The CDR3 spans 13 residues. With 3 bases removed from V and 1 base from J, the gap between germline ends came to 5 bases. CDR1 is SGHTA and CDR2 is FQGNSA in the germline V gene. For the CDR3, the DNA is TGTGCCAGCAGCTTTGGAGGCACAGATACGCAGTATTTT. The encoded protein is CASSFGGTDTQYF.

This clonotype was observed a handful of times. V gene TRBV18 combines with J gene TRBJ1-1; unclear D gene. Germline-derived CDR1 and CDR2 are KGHSH and LQKENI. Between the trimmed V and J ends, which lost 6 bases and 8 bases, there was a span of 13 bases. The CDR3 sequence is 12 residues long. The CDR3 nucleotides are TGTGCCAGCTCTACTCTCGGAGGGGAAGCTTTCTTT. Protein product: CASSTLGGEAFF.

The chain employs TRBV7-2 and TRBJ1-5; D uncertain. CDR3 length equals 13 residues. V was trimmed by 4 bases and J by 6 bases, leaving 10 bases between them. Germline values: CDR1 SGHTA, CDR2 FQGNSA. The CDR3 coding sequence is TGTGCCAGCAGCTCCCGGTTCGGTCAGCCCCAGCATTTT. Protein sequence: CASSSRFGQPQHF. The full variable domain, in which reference TRBV7-2 and TRBJ1-5 provide the parts outside the CDR3, is GAGVSQSPSNKVTEKGKDVELRCDPISGHTALYWYRQSLGQGLEFLIYFQGNSAPDKSGLPSDRFSAERTGGSVSTLTIQRTQQEDSAVYLCASSSRFGQPQHFGDGTRLSIL.

A single count supports this clonotype. CDR3 amino acids: CASSPGQATTGELFF. As DNA, the CDR3 is TGTGCCAGCAGCCCGGGACAGGCGACCACCGGGGAGCTGTTTTTT. The chain recombines TRBV5-5 with TRBJ2-2, with 8 bases lining up with TRBD1. The CDR3 extends over 15 amino acids. CDR1 SGHKS and CDR2 YYEKEE come from the germline V gene (reference sequence). The trim removed 4 bases at V and 4 bases at J, leaving 6 bases unmatched.